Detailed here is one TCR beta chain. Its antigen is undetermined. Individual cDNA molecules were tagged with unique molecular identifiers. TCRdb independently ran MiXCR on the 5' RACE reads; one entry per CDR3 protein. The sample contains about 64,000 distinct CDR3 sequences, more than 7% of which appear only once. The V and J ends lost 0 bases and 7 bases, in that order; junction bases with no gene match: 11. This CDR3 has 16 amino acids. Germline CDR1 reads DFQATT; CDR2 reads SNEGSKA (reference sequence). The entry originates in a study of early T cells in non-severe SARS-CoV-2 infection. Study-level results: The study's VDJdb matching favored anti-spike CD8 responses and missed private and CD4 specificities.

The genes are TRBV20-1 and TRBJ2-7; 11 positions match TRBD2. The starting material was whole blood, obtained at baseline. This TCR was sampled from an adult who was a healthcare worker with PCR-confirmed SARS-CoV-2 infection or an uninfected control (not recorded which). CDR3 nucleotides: TGCAGTGCTAGAGACTCCATACTAGCGGGAGCGAGGGAGCAGTACTTC. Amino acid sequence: CSARDSILAGAREQYF.